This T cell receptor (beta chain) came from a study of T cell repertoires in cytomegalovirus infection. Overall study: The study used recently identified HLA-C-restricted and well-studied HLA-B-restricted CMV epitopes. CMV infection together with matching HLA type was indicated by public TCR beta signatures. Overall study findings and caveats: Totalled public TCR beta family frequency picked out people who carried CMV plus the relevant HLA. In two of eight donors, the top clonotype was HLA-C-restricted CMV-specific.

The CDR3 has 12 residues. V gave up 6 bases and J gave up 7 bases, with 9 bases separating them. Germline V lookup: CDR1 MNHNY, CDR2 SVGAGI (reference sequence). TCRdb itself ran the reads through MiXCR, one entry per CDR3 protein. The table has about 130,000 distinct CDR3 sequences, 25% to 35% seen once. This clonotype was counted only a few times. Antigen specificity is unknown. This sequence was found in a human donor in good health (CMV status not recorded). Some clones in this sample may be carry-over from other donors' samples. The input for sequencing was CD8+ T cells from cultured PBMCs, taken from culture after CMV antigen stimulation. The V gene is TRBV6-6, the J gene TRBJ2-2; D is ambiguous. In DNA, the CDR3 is TGTGCCAGCAGCCCCTTCGACGGGGAGCTGTTTTTT. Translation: CASSPFDGELFF.